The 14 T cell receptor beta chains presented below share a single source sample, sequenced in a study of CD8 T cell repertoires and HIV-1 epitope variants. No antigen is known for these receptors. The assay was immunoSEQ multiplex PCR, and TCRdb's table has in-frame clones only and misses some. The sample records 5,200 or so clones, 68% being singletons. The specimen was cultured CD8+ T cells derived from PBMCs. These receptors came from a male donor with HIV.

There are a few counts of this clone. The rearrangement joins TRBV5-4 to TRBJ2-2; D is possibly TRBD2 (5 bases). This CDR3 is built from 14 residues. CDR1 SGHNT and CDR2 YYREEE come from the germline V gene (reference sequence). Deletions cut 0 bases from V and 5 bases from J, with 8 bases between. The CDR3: CASSLATGTGELFF. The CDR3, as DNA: TGTGCCAGCAGCTTGGCCACGGGGACCGGGGAGCTGTTTTTT.

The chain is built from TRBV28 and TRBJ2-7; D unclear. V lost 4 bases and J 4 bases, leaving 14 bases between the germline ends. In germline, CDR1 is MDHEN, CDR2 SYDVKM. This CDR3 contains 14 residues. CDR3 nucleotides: TGTGCCAGCAGTTCCTCGGTTGGCGGTTACGAGCAGTACTTC. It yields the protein CASSSSVGGYEQYF.

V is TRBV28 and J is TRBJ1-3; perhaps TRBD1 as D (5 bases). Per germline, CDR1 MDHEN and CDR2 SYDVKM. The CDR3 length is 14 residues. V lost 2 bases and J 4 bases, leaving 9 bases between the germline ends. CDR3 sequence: CASSLAGTGNTIYF. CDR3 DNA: TGTGCCAGCAGTTTAGCGGGGACGGGAAACACCATATATTTT.

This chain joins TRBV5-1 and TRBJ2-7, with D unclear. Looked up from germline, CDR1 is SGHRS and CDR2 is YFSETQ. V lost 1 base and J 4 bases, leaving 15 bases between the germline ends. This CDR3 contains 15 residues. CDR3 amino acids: CASSLTGVLRYEQYF. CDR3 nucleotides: TGCGCCAGCAGCTTGACTGGAGTCCTCAGGTACGAGCAGTACTTC.

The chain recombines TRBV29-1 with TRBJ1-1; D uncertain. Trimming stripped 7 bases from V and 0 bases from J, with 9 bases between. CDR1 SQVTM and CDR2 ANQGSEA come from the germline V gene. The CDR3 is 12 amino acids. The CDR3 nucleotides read TGCAGCGCTTACAGACTGAACACTGAAGCTTTCTTT. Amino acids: CSAYRLNTEAFF. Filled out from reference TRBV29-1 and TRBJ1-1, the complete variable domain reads SAVISQKPSRDICQRGTSLTIQCQVDSQVTMMFWYRQQPGQSLTLIATANQGSEATYESGFVIDKFPISRPNLTFSTLTVSNMSPEDSSIYLCSAYRLNTEAFFGQGTRLTVV.

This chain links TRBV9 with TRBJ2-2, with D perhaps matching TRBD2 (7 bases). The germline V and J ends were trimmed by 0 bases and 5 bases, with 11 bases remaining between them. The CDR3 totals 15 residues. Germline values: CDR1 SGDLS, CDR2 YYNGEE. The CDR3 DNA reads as TGTGCCAGCAGCGTAGGCGGGGGCCGAACCGGGGAGCTGTTTTTT. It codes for CASSVGGGRTGELFF.

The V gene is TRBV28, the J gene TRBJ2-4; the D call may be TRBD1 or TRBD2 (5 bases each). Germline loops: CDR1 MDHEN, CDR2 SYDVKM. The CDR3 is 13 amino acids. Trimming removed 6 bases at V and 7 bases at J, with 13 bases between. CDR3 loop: CASRALGDNIQYF. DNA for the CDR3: TGTGCCAGCAGGGCCTTGGGGGATAACATTCAGTACTTC.

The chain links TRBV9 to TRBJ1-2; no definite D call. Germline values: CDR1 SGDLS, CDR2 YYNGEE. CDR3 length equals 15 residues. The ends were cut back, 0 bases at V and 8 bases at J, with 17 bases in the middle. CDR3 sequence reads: CASSVASSIRQGYTF. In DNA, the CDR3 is TGTGCCAGCAGCGTAGCTTCCTCGATTCGTCAGGGCTACACCTTC.

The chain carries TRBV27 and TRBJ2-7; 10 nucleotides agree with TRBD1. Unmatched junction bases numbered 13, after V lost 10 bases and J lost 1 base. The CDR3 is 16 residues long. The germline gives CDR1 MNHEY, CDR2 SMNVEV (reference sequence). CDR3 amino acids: CAILLPAGQGSYEQYF. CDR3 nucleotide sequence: TGTGCCATCTTATTACCCGCGGGACAGGGGTCCTACGAGCAGTACTTC.

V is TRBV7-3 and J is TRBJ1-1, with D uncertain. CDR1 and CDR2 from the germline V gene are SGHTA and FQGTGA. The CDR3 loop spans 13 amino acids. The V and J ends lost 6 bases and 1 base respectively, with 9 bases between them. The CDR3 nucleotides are TGTGCCAGCAGGGACTCAGGGAACACTGAAGCTTTCTTT. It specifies CASRDSGNTEAFF.

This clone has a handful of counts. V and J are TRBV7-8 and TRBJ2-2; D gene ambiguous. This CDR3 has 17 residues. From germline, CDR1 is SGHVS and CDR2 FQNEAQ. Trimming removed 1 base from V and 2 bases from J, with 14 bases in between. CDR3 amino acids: CASSLEGEAVNTGELFF. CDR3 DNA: TGTGCCAGCAGCTTAGAGGGCGAGGCCGTCAACACCGGGGAGCTGTTTTTT.

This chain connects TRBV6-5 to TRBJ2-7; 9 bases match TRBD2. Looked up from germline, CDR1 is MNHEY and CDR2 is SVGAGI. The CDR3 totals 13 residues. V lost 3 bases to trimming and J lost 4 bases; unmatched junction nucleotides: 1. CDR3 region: CASSYAGGYEQYF. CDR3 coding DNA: TGTGCCAGCAGTTATGCGGGAGGGTACGAGCAGTACTTC.

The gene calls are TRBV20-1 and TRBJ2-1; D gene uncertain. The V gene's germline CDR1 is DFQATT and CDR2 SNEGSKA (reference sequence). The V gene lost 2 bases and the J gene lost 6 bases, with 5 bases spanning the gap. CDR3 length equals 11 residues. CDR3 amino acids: CSARWGNEQFF. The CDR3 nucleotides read TGCAGTGCTAGATGGGGCAATGAGCAGTTCTTC.

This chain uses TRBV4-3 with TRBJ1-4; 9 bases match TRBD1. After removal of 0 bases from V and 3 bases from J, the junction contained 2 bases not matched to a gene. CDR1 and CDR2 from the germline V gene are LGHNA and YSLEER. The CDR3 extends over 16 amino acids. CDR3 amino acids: CASSQEGTGPNEKLFF. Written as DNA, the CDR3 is TGCGCCAGCAGCCAAGAGGGGACAGGGCCTAATGAAAAACTGTTTTTT.